These T cell receptor beta chains were read from a single sample in a study of T-cell memory formation after mild COVID-19. TCRdb re-called the 5' RACE reads through MiXCR, storing one row per CDR3 protein. The data contain 300,000 to 400,000 distinct CDR3 sequences, 25% to 30% of them singletons. The sample consisted of PBMCs or a T cell subset sorted from them (not recorded which). These receptors came from an adult woman who had mild COVID-19 (a few samples of this study predate the infection). Cell type and time point are not known. Both conserved end residues are part of each CDR3.

cdr3_aa v_call
CASSTARTGGNSPLHF TRBV5-5
CASSSSGVSEQYF TRBV12-3/TRBV12-4
CASSYGELTTEAFF TRBV6-2/TRBV6-3
CASGGQGYTDTQYF TRBV28
CSVDGLGQYAHNEQFF TRBV29-1
CASSVAGKNTEAFF TRBV9
CASSQGPGSSYEQYF TRBV3-1
CSARGTRGQGYEQYF TRBV20-1
CSVEGDKSLEQYF TRBV29-1
CSAGGFEYEQYF TRBV29-1
CASTITSGRGPDTQYF TRBV28
CASSSTGGIGGELFF TRBV19
CASRPGTGGVNYEQYF TRBV2